This is a list of T cell receptor beta chains from one sample in a study of blood T cell repertoires in COVID-19. Assay: immunoSEQ multiplex PCR; the TCRdb copy retains only in-frame clones and omits some. Here the sample spans more than 250,000 clones, roughly 85% being singletons. Sequenced sample: peripheral blood. These receptors were taken from a man aged 50-60 years with active or convalescent COVID-19. Both conserved end residues are trimmed from each CDR3.

J	V	CDR3
TRBJ2-2	TRBV30	AWSVGGGPHTGELF
TRBJ2-5	TRBV7-3	ASSLELGGSREETQY
TRBJ2-2	TRBV7-2	ASSSGGSGRLTGELF
TRBJ1-4	TRBV19	ASSIGDANEKLF
TRBJ1-2	TRBV28	ASSLGGQGGTDGYT
TRBJ1-1	TRBV5-1	ASSMRTGGTEAF
TRBJ1-2	TRBV10-3	AISFPGQGAVYGYT
TRBJ1-6	TRBV3-1/TRBV3-2	ASSHPGGRGSPLH
TRBJ2-1	TRBV7-2	ASSPGVEQF
TRBJ1-2	TRBV5-1	ASSPGGLNYGYT
TRBJ1-5	TRBV28	ASSVGGPQH
TRBJ2-5	TRBV6-5	ASRRSRLGETQY
TRBJ2-7	TRBV28	ASTPHGGYYEQY
TRBJ1-3	TRBV29-1	SVESLGGGRGNTIY
TRBJ2-1	TRBV4-1	ASSQVPGLVVDEQF
TRBJ1-5	TRBV28	ASSLGGPNQPQH
TRBJ2-3	TRBV7-2	ASSFPRGGDTDTQY
TRBJ2-3	TRBV18	ASSPGQLTDTQY
TRBJ1-6	TRBV11-2	ASSLVAGGNSPLH
TRBJ2-7	TRBV5-8	ASSFSLKIYEQY